A selection of T cell receptor beta chains follows, all from one sample in a study of control samples from healthy donors and cancer patients. Here immunoSEQ multiplex PCR was the method, and the copy in TCRdb shows in-frame clones only, minus some. This sample has 190,000 or so clones, with about 93% found just once. Sequencing was done on a sample of blood. Receptors originate from a man aged 18 to 29 in good health. Both conserved end residues are trimmed from each CDR3. D genes are given only for firm matches.

>-|TRBV9
ASSVGRFGYT
>-|TRBV5-8
ASSLTVVQSTDTQY
>-|TRBV11-2
ASSLTLNQPQH
>TRBD1|TRBV5-1
ASSLEPWDRSPSTDTQY
>TRBD2|TRBV5-1
ASSGTGGPDTQY
>-|TRBV19
ASRLAPYNEQF
>-|TRBV28
ASSFSRSLSYEQY
>-|TRBV23-1
ASSPRDPYEQY
>-|TRBV12-3/TRBV12-4
ATGEVYNEQF
>-|TRBV10-3
AISDPQGLYGYT
>TRBD2|TRBV28
ASSFVAGDEQY
>-|TRBV25-1
ASSVRGAANEKLF
>-|TRBV28
AGGGPGELF
>-|TRBV5-1
ASYAGESGNTIY
>-|TRBV2
ASSQQENTEAF
>-|TRBV30
AWSRTADQPQH
>-|TRBV18
ASSPRDRQNTEAF
>-|TRBV19
ASSIQYNEQF
>-|TRBV3-1/TRBV3-2
ASSQGRGPWVEQF
>-|TRBV3-1/TRBV3-2
ASSRGPQGQPQH
>TRBD1|TRBV3-1/TRBV3-2
ASGTGGGSNEKLF
>TRBD2|TRBV2
ASTIGGGEQY
>-|TRBV6-1
ASSEGVVTDTQY
>-|TRBV6-2/TRBV6-3
ASSTPTGGGGYT
>-|TRBV5-1
ASSLDGTYEQY
>-|TRBV5-1
ASSLVDMNTEAF
>-|TRBV5-1
ASSLGVGREQY
>TRBD2|TRBV4-1
ASSWSPAGVSNEQF
>TRBD2|TRBV4-2
ASSRELAGNAYEQY
>TRBD2|TRBV6-1
ASSESGDYYEQY
>-|TRBV5-4
ASSSDGYGYT
>TRBD1|TRBV18
ASSRTGTGENEQF
>TRBD1|TRBV9
TSSVGQGNEKLF
>-|TRBV13
ASSAKTGYEQY
>-|TRBV2
ATQRGQNYGYT
>-|TRBV7-3
ASSPASRAPYEQY
>-|TRBV25-1
ASSDLGYEQY
>TRBD1|TRBV10-2
ASSGTGGGQPQH
>TRBD1|TRBV5-6
ASTDTGGRGYT
>TRBD2|TRBV5-4
ASSSGTSGGAGNIQY
>-|TRBV4-1
ASSQDVQGNQPQH
>-|TRBV27
ASSLFRSTDTQY
>-|TRBV5-6
ASSSLDQYEQY
>-|TRBV5-1
ASSWGQQAGGETQY
>-|TRBV30
ASNGENTEAF
>-|TRBV6-4
ASSVAGVSNQPQH
>TRBD1|TRBV6-6
ASSYRAGQGSTEAF
>TRBD1|TRBV25-1
ASSAGQGRATQY
>-|TRBV6-5
ASSLGLTSYNEQF